This paragraph covers one T cell receptor (beta chain) sequence. Its antigen is undetermined. This CDR3 spans 16 amino acids. CDR1 and CDR2 (germline): SGHTS, YDEGEE. V was trimmed by 5 bases and J by 2 bases, leaving 16 bases between them. The sample is drawn from a study of T cell responses to AZD1222 COVID-19 vaccine. General study findings and limits: Clonal diversity may have been underestimated, and the donors were mostly white British, with more females than males. Along spike, vaccine-associated CD4 TCRs were found throughout, with dominance at 160-218 and 743-854. Baseline seropositivity occurred in only a handful of AZD1222 recipients.

Clones were sequenced by immunoSEQ multiplex PCR, and TCRdb holds only the in-frame ones, with some missing. Of some 84,000 clones in the sample, approximately 83% are singletons; the top ten hold about 12%. Here the sequenced sample was peripheral blood, taken 28 days after the second AZD1222 dose. This sequence was found in an adult who received the AZD1222 COVID-19 vaccine. This rearrangement joins TRBV5-8 to TRBJ2-2, with D possibly being TRBD2 (7 bases). CDR3 DNA sequence: TGTGCCAGCAGTCCTTGGCGGGGGCCTAACACCGGGGAGCTGTTTTTT. It codes for CASSPWRGPNTGELFF.